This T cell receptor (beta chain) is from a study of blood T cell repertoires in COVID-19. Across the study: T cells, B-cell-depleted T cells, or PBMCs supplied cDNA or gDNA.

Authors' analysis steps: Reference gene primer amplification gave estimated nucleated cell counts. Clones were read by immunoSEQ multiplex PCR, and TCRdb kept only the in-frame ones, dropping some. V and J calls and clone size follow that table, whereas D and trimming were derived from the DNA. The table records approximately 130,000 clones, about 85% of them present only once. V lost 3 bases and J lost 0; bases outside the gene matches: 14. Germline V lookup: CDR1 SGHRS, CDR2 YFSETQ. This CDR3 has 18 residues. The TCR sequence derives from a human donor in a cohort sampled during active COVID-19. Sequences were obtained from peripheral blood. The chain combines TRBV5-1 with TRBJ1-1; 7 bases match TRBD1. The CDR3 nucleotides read TGCGCCAGCAGCTATCCGACAGGGAAGAATCGAATGAACACTGAAGCTTTCTTT. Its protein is CASSYPTGKNRMNTEAFF.